This T cell receptor beta chain was found in a study of blood T cell repertoires in COVID-19. TCRdb keeps only in-frame clones here, not all; method: immunoSEQ multiplex PCR. The sample records some 230,000 clones, approximately 81% being singletons. Germline values: CDR1 SGHRS, CDR2 YFSETQ. V lost 0 bases to trimming and J lost 5 bases, with 10 bases between them. The CDR3 extends over 14 amino acids. There are a few counts of this clone. This sequence joins TRBV5-1 and TRBJ2-3; D might be TRBD2 (6 bases). Specimen: peripheral blood. This clonotype originated in a woman aged 60 to 75 who had recovered from COVID-19. The CDR3 region is CASSLARRGDTQYF. CDR3 sequence (DNA): TGCGCCAGCAGCTTGGCCAGGAGGGGAGATACGCAGTATTTT.